These 28 T cell receptor beta chains originate from one sample sequenced in a study of a mutant IDH1 vaccine in newly diagnosed glioma. The antigens these receptors bind are not known. The time point here: week 5, during vaccination. Doses of 300 ug of mutant IDH1 20-mer peptide were given with topical imiquimod. The data were produced by immunoSEQ multiplex PCR, yet TCRdb's version contains in-frame clones alone and is incomplete. The data contain about 59,000 clones, 85% to 90% of them singletons. Sequencing was performed on PBMCs, taken from a glioma patient whose treatment included an IDH1 peptide vaccine. The source of these receptors is a woman aged 40 to 55 with glioma.

This rearrangement joins TRBV10-2 to TRBJ1-1; TRBD1 matches 9 bases. The CDR3 has 13 amino acids. Trimming removed 8 bases from V and 7 bases from J; junction bases left unmatched: 8. The germline V gene encodes CDR1 WSHSY and CDR2 SAAADI. CDR3 amino acids: CASRPGQGYEAFF. The CDR3 DNA follows: TGCGCCAGCCGCCCGGGACAGGGTTATGAAGCTTTCTTT.

The J gene is TRBJ1-2, the V gene TRBV2; 7 nucleotides align to TRBD1. From germline, CDR1 is SNHLY and CDR2 FYNNEI. V trimming: 8 bases; J trimming: 7 bases; junction bases outside the gene matches: 10. This CDR3 is built from 13 residues. The CDR3 region is CASWGRGKSGYTF. CDR3 sequence (DNA): TGTGCCAGCTGGGGCAGGGGGAAGAGTGGCTACACCTTC.

This clone was recorded only once. The rearrangement uses TRBV5-4 and TRBJ1-1; 8 bases line up with TRBD1. Trimming removed 0 bases from V and 5 bases from J; junction bases left unmatched: 9. The CDR3 runs 16 residues. Germline lookup yields CDR1 SGHNT and CDR2 YYREEE (reference sequence). In DNA, the CDR3 is TGTGCCAGCAGCTTGGGGACAGGGCCCTTAGGGACTGAAGCTTTCTTT. This translates into CASSLGTGPLGTEAFF.

J is TRBJ2-3 and V is TRBV5-4; D is unresolved. V shed 4 bases and J shed 6 bases, with 15 bases lying between them. The germline V gene encodes CDR1 SGHNT and CDR2 YYREEE (reference sequence). The CDR3 runs 14 residues. CDR3 bases: TGTGCCAGCAGCGTCCAGTCGTCCGCGGATACGCAGTATTTT. It codes for CASSVQSSADTQYF.

V is TRBV30 and J is TRBJ2-2; D ambiguous. The V end was cut by 1 base, the J end by 5 bases, with 2 bases between. Germline CDR1 is GTSNPN and CDR2 is SVGIG (reference sequence). The CDR3 is made up of 11 amino acids. The CDR3 DNA follows: TGTGCCTGGAGTGGGACCGGGGAGCTGTTTTTT. Protein product: CAWSGTGELFF.

CDR3 amino acids: CASSHLARPNYGYTF. The CDR3 DNA reads TGTGCCAGCAGCCATCTGGCCCGTCCTAACTATGGCTACACCTTC. The chain has TRBV14 and TRBJ1-2; no clear D gene. The CDR3 contains 15 residues. The V end was cut by 3 bases, the J end by 0 bases, with 11 bases between. The germline gives CDR1 SGHDN, CDR2 FVKESK. The whole variable domain, remainder taken from reference TRBV14 and TRBJ1-2, is EAGVTQFPSHSVIEKGQTVTLRCDPISGHDNLYWYRRVMGKEIKFLLHFVKESKQDESGMPNNRFLAERTGGTYSTLKVQPAELEDSGVYFCASSHLARPNYGYTFGSGTRLTVV.

This clone was observed a handful of times. The chain links TRBV19 to TRBJ1-1, with D perhaps TRBD1 (5 bases). Germline-derived CDR1 and CDR2 are LNHDA and SQIVND (reference sequence). The V and J ends lost 7 bases and 4 bases respectively, with 19 bases between them. This CDR3 has 15 residues. CDR3 nucleotide sequence: TGTGCCAGTACCCCTGGGGGGGGATTCATCACTGAAGCTTTCTTT. Translated, it gives CASTPGGGFITEAFF.

The genes are TRBV5-1 and TRBJ2-1, with TRBD2 as a possible D gene (6 bases). Germline V gene lookup returns CDR1 SGHRS and CDR2 YFSETQ. V was clipped by 4 bases and J by 0 bases, with 14 bases between them. The CDR3 consists of 16 residues. The CDR3 here is CASSALSGSSYNEQFF. For the CDR3, the DNA is TGCGCCAGCAGCGCCCTTAGCGGAAGCTCCTACAATGAGCAGTTCTTC. Together with reference TRBV5-1 and TRBJ2-1, the CDR3 gives the full variable domain: KAGVTQTPRYLIKTRGQQVTLSCSPISGHRSVSWYQQTPGQGLQFLFEYFSETQRNKGNFPGRFSGRQFSNSRSEMNVSTLELGDSALYLCASSALSGSSYNEQFFGPGTRLTVL.

The chain carries TRBV5-1 and TRBJ2-3, with D perhaps matching TRBD1 (6 bases). Germline CDR1 SGHRS, CDR2 YFSETQ. The CDR3 totals 15 residues. Trimming cost V 4 bases and J 0 bases, with 12 bases left between them. This chain's CDR3 is CASSPGQLSTDTQYF. In DNA form, the CDR3 reads TGCGCCAGCAGCCCCGGACAGCTAAGCACAGATACGCAGTATTTT.

The rearrangement links TRBV18 to TRBJ2-3; D call uncertain. Looked up from germline, CDR1 is KGHSH and CDR2 is LQKENI. Trimming removed 0 bases at V and 2 bases at J, with 9 bases between. This CDR3 has 15 residues. CDR3 in amino acids: CASSPPSGDTDTQYF. The DNA for the CDR3 is TGTGCCAGCTCACCACCGTCCGGAGACACAGATACGCAGTATTTT.

This clone was counted a single time. J is TRBJ2-7 and V is TRBV11-3, with D perhaps TRBD1 (5 bases). V lost 3 bases and J 2 bases, leaving 14 bases between the germline ends. The CDR3 is 15 amino acids. CDR1 and CDR2 (germline): SGHNT, YENEEA. CDR3 nucleotide sequence: TGTGCCAGCAGCTTGGACAACGTCCCTCCCTACGAGCAGTACTTC. It encodes CASSLDNVPPYEQYF.

In this sample, this clone turned up once. The chain couples TRBV7-6 to TRBJ2-2, with D unresolved. The CDR3 extends over 15 amino acids. Per the germline V gene, CDR1 is SGHVS and CDR2 is FNYEAQ. The V end was cut by 2 bases, the J end by 2 bases, with 9 bases between. In DNA, the CDR3 is TGTGCCAGCAGCTTACTACAGATTAACACCGGGGAGCTGTTTTTT. Translating it yields CASSLLQINTGELFF.

V usage is TRBV20-1 and J usage is TRBJ2-3, with D uncertain. The V gene's germline CDR1 is DFQATT and CDR2 SNEGSKA (reference sequence). The CDR3 is 11 amino acids. Deletions cut 6 bases from V and 6 bases from J, with 10 bases between. In nucleotides, the CDR3 is TGCAGTGCGCCGACGAGCGATACGCAGTATTTT. Translated, it gives CSAPTSDTQYF.

V gene TRBV2 combines with J gene TRBJ1-6; tentative D call: TRBD1 (5 bases). Trimming cost V 7 bases and J 3 bases, with 10 bases left between them. The CDR3 runs 14 residues. CDR1 is SNHLY, CDR2 FYNNEI, per germline. CDR3 residues: CASKDNSYNSPLHF. CDR3 in DNA: TGTGCCAGCAAGGACAATAGCTATAATTCACCCCTCCACTTT. Based on the CDR3 plus reference TRBV2 and TRBJ1-6, the full variable domain is EPEVTQTPSHQVTQMGQEVILRCVPISNHLYFYWYRQILGQKVEFLVSFYNNEISEKSEIFDDQFSVERPDGSNFTLKIRSTKLEDSAMYFCASKDNSYNSPLHFGNGTRLTVT.

The chain has TRBV2 and TRBJ1-5, with D hard to call. CDR3 size: 15 residues. With 6 bases removed from V and 2 bases from J, the gap between germline ends came to 14 bases. Germline CDR1 and CDR2: SNHLY and FYNNEI. CDR3 DNA: TGTGCCAGCAGCGCCCGTGGGTTTGGCAATCAGCCCCAGCATTTT. Translation gives CASSARGFGNQPQHF.

V and J are TRBV5-1 and TRBJ2-7; a weak D match, TRBD1 (6 bases). Trimming left V 4 bases short and J 2 bases short, with 25 bases between. CDR1 is SGHRS and CDR2 is YFSETQ in the germline V gene. This CDR3 spans 18 amino acids. The CDR3 sequence is CASSPRLTGGRRTYEQYF. In DNA, the CDR3 is TGCGCCAGCAGCCCTAGGTTGACAGGCGGCCGACGCACCTACGAGCAGTACTTC.

The CDR3 nucleotides are TGCGCCAGCAGCTTGGTTCATGTGTCAGGGGGGGACCAAGAGACCCAGTACTTC. The encoded protein is CASSLVHVSGGDQETQYF. V and J are TRBV5-1 and TRBJ2-5; D tentatively reads TRBD1 or TRBD2 (7 bases each). The ends were cut back, 0 bases at V and 0 bases at J, with 18 bases in the middle. The CDR3 is 18 amino acids. Germline values: CDR1 SGHRS, CDR2 YFSETQ.

This sequence joins TRBV25-1 and TRBJ1-3; 7 positions match TRBD1. V trimming: 8 bases; J trimming: 2 bases; junction bases outside the gene matches: 6. The CDR3 extends over 14 amino acids. Germline V CDR1 and CDR2: MGHDK, SYGVNS. The CDR3: CASRPGTAGNTIYF. In DNA, the CDR3 is TGTGCCAGCCGTCCCGGGACAGCTGGAAACACCATATATTTT.

The chain links TRBV4-1 to TRBJ2-3; 8 positions match TRBD2. The CDR3 contains 15 residues. Unmatched junction bases numbered 6, after V lost 4 bases and J lost 3 bases. Germline CDR1 is MGHRA and CDR2 is YSYEKL. The CDR3 nucleotides are TGCGCCAGCAGCCTCAGCGGGAGTTTGACAGATACGCAGTATTTT. It yields the protein CASSLSGSLTDTQYF.

This sequence joins TRBV6-5 and TRBJ2-3, with TRBD2 matching over 10 bases. The CDR3 loop spans 15 amino acids. V gave up 8 bases and J gave up 1 base; unmatched junction bases: 6. In germline, CDR1 is MNHEY, CDR2 SVGAGI. In nucleotides, the CDR3 is TGTGCCAGCGTACCTACTAGCGGGGGCACAGATACGCAGTATTTT. It specifies CASVPTSGGTDTQYF.

The chain recombines TRBV10-3 with TRBJ2-7, with TRBD1 matching over 10 bases. The junction had 2 bases not matched to a gene; V was cut back by 6 bases and J by 0 bases. Germline V lookup: CDR1 ENHRY, CDR2 SYGVKD. The length of the CDR3 is 14 residues. CDR3 DNA sequence: TGTGCCATCAGGGGGGACAGGGGCTCCTACGAGCAGTACTTC. This gives the protein CAIRGDRGSYEQYF.

This chain uses TRBV7-9 with TRBJ2-7; 11 bases agree with TRBD2. The V gene's germline CDR1 is SEHNR and CDR2 FQNEAQ (reference sequence). The length of the CDR3 is 17 residues. V was clipped by 0 bases and J by 2 bases; unmatched bases: 6. DNA for the CDR3: TGTGCCAGCAGCTTAGCTCTAGTTAGCGGGAGGGCCTACGAGCAGTACTTC. Translating gives CASSLALVSGRAYEQYF. Based on the CDR3 plus reference TRBV7-9 and TRBJ2-7, the full variable domain is DTGVSQNPRHKITKRGQNVTFRCDPISEHNRLYWYRQTLGQGPEFLTYFQNEAQLEKSRLLSDRFSAERPKGSFSTLEIQRTEQGDSAMYLCASSLALVSGRAYEQYFGPGTRLTVT.

The genes are TRBV25-1 and TRBJ2-1; D not resolved. The CDR3 has 10 amino acids. Germline CDR1 and CDR2: MGHDK and SYGVNS. Trimming removed 10 bases at V and 15 bases at J, with 16 bases between. The CDR3 loop reads CAIPSPAGFF. CDR3 coding DNA: TGTGCCATCCCGTCCCCCGCCGGGTTCTTC. The whole variable domain, remainder taken from reference TRBV25-1 and TRBJ2-1, is EADIYQTPRYLVIGTGKKITLECSQTMGHDKMYWYQQDPGMELHLIHYSYGVNSTEKGDLSSESTVSRIRTEHFPLTLESARPSHTSQYLCAIPSPAGFFGPGTRLTVL.

V gene TRBV10-2 combines with J gene TRBJ1-1, with D tentatively TRBD1 (6 bases). This CDR3 has 15 residues. In germline, CDR1 is WSHSY, CDR2 SAAADI. V was pared by 7 bases and J by 1 base, with 16 bases between. Here the CDR3 DNA reads TGCGCCAGCATAGGGACACGAGGTTGGAACACTGAAGCTTTCTTT. Encoded protein: CASIGTRGWNTEAFF.

This rearrangement joins TRBV30 to TRBJ1-3; no reliable D call. Germline loops: CDR1 GTSNPN, CDR2 SVGIG (reference sequence). The CDR3 sequence is 13 residues long. V lost 3 bases and J 0 bases, leaving 6 bases between the germline ends. The DNA of the CDR3 is TGTGCCTGGAGCAGCGACTCTGGAAACACCATATATTTT. This translates into CAWSSDSGNTIYF.

V is TRBV7-2 and J is TRBJ2-7, with 7 positions matching TRBD2. The junction had 12 bases not matched to a gene; V was cut back by 4 bases and J by 6 bases. Germline-derived CDR1 and CDR2 are SGHTA and FQGNSA. The CDR3 extends over 15 amino acids. The CDR3 sequence: CASSYTSAGWSEQYF. CDR3 sequence (DNA): TGTGCCAGCAGCTACACTAGCGCAGGATGGAGCGAGCAGTACTTC.

V is TRBV5-1 and J is TRBJ2-7; 9 bases map to TRBD1. The length of the CDR3 is 15 residues. Per the germline V gene, CDR1 is SGHRS and CDR2 is YFSETQ. Trimming removed 1 base from V and 3 bases from J; junction bases left unmatched: 5. The CDR3 spells CASSLSQGAFYEQYF. The CDR3 region has the DNA TGCGCCAGCAGCTTGTCACAGGGGGCTTTCTACGAGCAGTACTTC.

V usage is TRBV2 and J usage is TRBJ2-7; D may be TRBD1 (5 bases). Deletions cut 2 bases from V and 4 bases from J, with 15 bases between. The CDR3 spans 15 residues. The germline V gene encodes CDR1 SNHLY and CDR2 FYNNEI. CDR3 bases: TGTGCCAGCAGTGAAAGGGGCGGAAGAGGATACGAGCAGTACTTC. This encodes CASSERGGRGYEQYF.